This passage covers 2 T cell receptor beta chains from one sample sequenced in a study of shared clonotypes between healthy human individuals. Profiled with immunoSEQ multiplex PCR; TCRdb holds only in-frame clones, not every one. The sample holds roughly 2.4 million clones, nearly 97% seen once. The sequenced material came from naive CD4+ T cells sorted from blood. Subset meaning: CD45RA+ positively selected. These receptor sequences come from a man aged 18-30 years in good health.

The chain combines TRBV27 with TRBJ1-5; D is unclear. Germline CDR1 is MNHEY and CDR2 is SMNVEV (reference sequence). The CDR3 is made up of 13 amino acids. Trimming stripped 5 bases from V and 5 bases from J, with 10 bases between. The CDR3 DNA sequence: TGTGCCAGCAGTCCAAGATCCTATCAGCCCCAGCATTTT. This gives the protein CASSPRSYQPQHF.

V gene TRBV5-1 combines with J gene TRBJ2-1; 15 positions agree with TRBD2. J was trimmed by 4 bases and V by 2 bases; bases with no gene match: 7. This CDR3 region has 18 residues. From germline, CDR1 is SGHRS and CDR2 YFSETQ. CDR3 sequence reads: CASSLTGLAGGPYNEQFF. CDR3 in DNA: TGCGCCAGCAGCTTAACCGGACTAGCGGGAGGGCCATACAATGAGCAGTTCTTC.